This T cell receptor beta chain comes out of a study of blood T cells in healthy people across ages. Combining a sample-barcoded 5' primer with a J-beta primer mix, a second PCR ran for 7 to 11 cycles. TCRdb recomputed calls from the 5' RACE reads with MiXCR, one row per CDR3 protein. The sample shows some 1,800,000 distinct CDR3 sequences, approximately 39% of them seen only once. As concerns this clonotype: Its antigen is currently unknown.

The CDR3 runs 17 residues. Notes on the study in general: Estimates of total diversity, which came from one million sequenced T cells, were considered to be underestimates.

This chain joins TRBV21-1 and TRBJ2-3; TRBD2, as called in the table, went unchecked against the DNA. TRBV21-1 is noted as a pseudogene. This receptor was identified in a human donor in good health. Sample: blood. DNA for the CDR3: TGTGCCAGCAGCGCCCTACTAGCGGACGGAAACCGGGGTACGCAGTATTTT. This encodes CASSALLADGNRGTQYF.